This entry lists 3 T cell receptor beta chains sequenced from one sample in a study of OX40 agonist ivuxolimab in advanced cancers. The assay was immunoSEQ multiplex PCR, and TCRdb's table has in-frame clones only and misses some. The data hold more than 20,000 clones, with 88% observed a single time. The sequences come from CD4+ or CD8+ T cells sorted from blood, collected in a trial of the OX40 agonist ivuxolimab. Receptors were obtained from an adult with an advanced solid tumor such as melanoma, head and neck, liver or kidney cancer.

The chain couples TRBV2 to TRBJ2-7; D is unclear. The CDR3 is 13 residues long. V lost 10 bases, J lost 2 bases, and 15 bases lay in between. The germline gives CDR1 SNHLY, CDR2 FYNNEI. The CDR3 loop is CATPGRGPYEQYF. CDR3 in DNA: TGTGCCACCCCCGGCCGAGGCCCCTACGAGCAGTACTTC.

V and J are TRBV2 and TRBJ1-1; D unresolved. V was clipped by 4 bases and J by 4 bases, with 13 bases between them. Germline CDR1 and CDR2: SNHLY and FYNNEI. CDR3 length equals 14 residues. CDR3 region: CASSVRFSSTEAFF. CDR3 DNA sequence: TGTGCCAGCAGTGTGAGGTTTTCCAGCACTGAAGCTTTCTTT.

The CDR3: CASSPDRGRPPQHF. CDR3 nucleotides: TGTGCCAGCAGCCCTGACAGGGGGCGGCCGCCCCAGCATTTT. The chain joins TRBV7-8 to TRBJ1-5, with 10 bases that match TRBD1. Germline loops: CDR1 SGHVS, CDR2 FQNEAQ. The V and J ends lost 5 bases and 9 bases, in that order; junction bases with no gene match: 7. The CDR3 runs to 14 residues.